These 26 T cell receptor beta chains were sequenced from one sample in a study of regulatory T cells in long-lasting Graves disease. Combining iRepertoire HTBI primers with Arm-PCR of CDR3 regions, the authors built TCR beta libraries. Each CDR3 protein gets one entry after TCRdb re-called the multiplex PCR reads with MiXCR. The top ten hold about an eighth of the sample, which has 400,000 to 500,000 distinct CDR3 sequences, approximately 22% seen once. Time point in this sample: persistent/refractory GD, antithyroid drugs over 5 years with positive TRAb. The TCR library was made from RNA extracted from PBMCs. Sequenced material: peripheral blood mononuclear cells (PBMCs), taken when the disease was refractory, from a patient treated with antithyroid drugs. Receptor source: a female donor with Graves disease.

The CDR3 loop is CASSLTGSPSSGNTIYF. CDR3 in DNA: TGTGCCAGCAGCTTAACGGGATCACCAAGCTCTGGAAACACCATATATTTT. V is TRBV7-3 and J is TRBJ1-3, with no clear D. The length of the CDR3 is 17 residues. Germline V gene sequence: CDR1 SGHTA, CDR2 FQGTGA. With 0 bases removed from V and 0 bases from J, the gap between germline ends came to 12 bases.

This clonotype has at least ten counts. The V gene is TRBV5-5, the J gene TRBJ2-5, with D perhaps TRBD2 (5 bases). The CDR3 is made up of 16 amino acids. The V gene lost 0 bases and the J gene lost 2 bases, with 14 bases spanning the gap. Per germline, CDR1 SGHKS and CDR2 YYEKEE (reference sequence). DNA for the CDR3: TGTGCCAGCAGCTTGGAGGGTAGGACGGGGCAAGAGACCCAGTACTTC. This sequence encodes CASSLEGRTGQETQYF.

This clonotype was counted a few times. The chain combines TRBV3-1 with TRBJ2-5; 7 bases align to TRBD2. The CDR3 runs to 19 residues. From germline, CDR1 is LGHDT and CDR2 YNNKEL (reference sequence). With 0 bases clipped from V and 7 bases from J, the junction kept 20 bases outside the gene matches. The CDR3 DNA reads TGTGCCAGCAGCCAAGATCTGTTGCGGAGCGGGGACCCCCAGGGGACCCAGTACTTC. It encodes CASSQDLLRSGDPQGTQYF.

The chain employs TRBV18 and TRBJ2-5; perhaps TRBD1 as D (6 bases). Trimming removed 3 bases at V and 3 bases at J, with 14 bases between. CDR3 length equals 15 residues. CDR1 is KGHSH and CDR2 is LQKENI in the germline V gene. Written as DNA, the CDR3 is TGTGCCAGCTCACCGCTTCCTGGACAGAAAGAGACCCAGTACTTC. Its translation is CASSPLPGQKETQYF.

This clonotype was seen a handful of times. This chain links TRBV19 with TRBJ1-5, with D unclear. The CDR3 runs 17 residues. CDR1 is LNHDA, CDR2 SQIVND, per germline (reference sequence). V lost 6 bases and J lost 3, with 21 bases in between. The CDR3 sequence: CASSLKEGPTDNQPQHF. As DNA, the CDR3 is TGTGCCAGTAGCCTCAAGGAAGGACCGACGGACAATCAGCCCCAGCATTTT. Combining the CDR3 with reference TRBV19 and TRBJ1-5 gives the whole variable domain DGGITQSPKYLFRKEGQNVTLSCEQNLNHDAMYWYRQDPGQGLRLIYYSQIVNDFQKGDIAEGYSVSREKKESFPLTVTSAQKNPTAFYLCASSLKEGPTDNQPQHFGDGTRLSIL.

Concerning this clonotype: A much larger clonotype is one base distant, so this may be a read error. This CDR3 is missing its conserved last phenylalanine or tryptophan, likely due to a read error. The genes are TRBV5-1 and TRBJ2-7; 7 bases agree with TRBD1. Germline CDR1 reads SGHRS; CDR2 reads YFSETQ. CDR3 length: 14 amino acids. The J segment lost 0 bases and the V segment lost 2 bases, leaving 2 bases of the junction unmatched. CDR3 amino acids: CASSFRGSSYEQYL. The CDR3 DNA sequence: TGCGCCAGCAGCTTCAGGGGGAGCTCCTACGAGCAGTACCTC.

There are a few counts of this clonotype. The chain joins TRBV20-1 to TRBJ2-3; possible D gene TRBD2, 6 bases. V gave up 6 bases and J gave up 8 bases, with 18 bases separating them. The CDR3 consists of 13 residues. The germline V gene has CDR1 DFQATT and CDR2 SNEGSKA (reference sequence). The CDR3 here is CSALEFRRGTQYF. The CDR3 nucleotides read TGCAGTGCCTTAGAATTTCGGAGGGGTACGCAGTATTTT.

This clonotype appeared many times. The CDR3: CASSQLDRQSPLHF. DNA of the CDR3: TGTGCCAGCAGCCAACTGGACAGACAGTCACCCCTCCACTTT. J is TRBJ1-6 and V is TRBV3-1; D perhaps matches TRBD1 (6 bases). CDR1 LGHDT and CDR2 YNNKEL come from the germline V gene (reference sequence). V was cut by 2 bases and J by 10 bases, with 12 bases left in between. This CDR3 contains 14 residues. Filled out from reference TRBV3-1 and TRBJ1-6, the complete variable domain reads DTAVSQTPKYLVTQMGNDKSIKCEQNLGHDTMYWYKQDSKKFLKIMFSYNNKELIINETVPNRFSPKSPDKAHLNLHINSLELGDSAVYFCASSQLDRQSPLHFGNGTRLTVT.

This clonotype was observed at least ten times. This chain connects TRBV20-1 to TRBJ1-1; perhaps TRBD1 as D (5 bases). The CDR3 runs to 12 residues. Trimming cost V 3 bases and J 4 bases, with 9 bases left between them. From germline, CDR1 is DFQATT and CDR2 SNEGSKA (reference sequence). The CDR3 region has the DNA TGCAGTGCTAGTCAGGGTCTCACTGAAGCTTTCTTT. Its protein product is CSASQGLTEAFF.

This chain uses TRBV9 with TRBJ1-1; 12 nucleotides align to TRBD1. Germline assignment: CDR1 SGDLS and CDR2 YYNGEE. Unmatched junction bases numbered 6, after V lost 0 bases and J lost 6 bases. This CDR3 is 16 amino acids long. The CDR3 DNA reads TGTGCCAGCAGCGTAGGGGGACAGGGGGCAGGCGCTGAAGCTTTCTTT. Translation: CASSVGGQGAGAEAFF.

About this clonotype: This clone may be a read error of a much larger clone one base away. This rearrangement joins TRBV11-2 to TRBJ2-5; unclear D gene. The CDR3 loop spans 13 amino acids. Germline-derived CDR1 and CDR2 are SGHAT and FQNNGV. Here the CDR3 reads CANSLIGVETQYF. The CDR3 nucleotides read TGTGCCAACAGCTTGATCGGAGTGGAGACCCAGTACTTC.

Only a few counts were recorded for this clonotype. This rearrangement joins TRBV7-3 to TRBJ1-1, with D perhaps matching TRBD1 (6 bases). Germline CDR1 is SGHTA and CDR2 is FQGTGA. The CDR3 contains 16 residues. V was clipped by 5 bases and J by 1 base, with 17 bases between them. The CDR3 DNA sequence: TGTGCCAGCAGCAAGGTACAGGGCGCGGCGAACACTGAAGCTTTCTTT. It encodes CASSKVQGAANTEAFF.

This sequence joins TRBV6-1 and TRBJ2-7, with 10 bases lining up with TRBD2. The CDR3 sequence is 13 residues long. Germline values: CDR1 MNHNS, CDR2 SASEGT. The V gene end was trimmed by 11 bases and the J gene end by 5 bases; junction bases not matched to a gene: 9. CDR3 sequence reads: CAGGASGSDEQYF. The CDR3 nucleotides read TGTGCCGGAGGGGCTAGCGGGAGTGACGAGCAGTACTTC.

The chain combines TRBV12-3 or TRBV12-4 with TRBJ2-2, with D possibly being TRBD1 (5 bases). Trimming shortened V by 8 bases and J by 7 bases, and 11 bases separated the two germline ends. The CDR3 totals 12 residues. The CDR3: CASVFQGGELFF. The CDR3 DNA reads as TGTGCCAGCGTGTTTCAGGGCGGGGAGCTGTTTTTT.

The chain joins TRBV7-8 to TRBJ2-2; TRBD1 agrees at 7 bases. J gave up 5 bases and V 5 bases, and 8 bases lay outside the gene matches. The germline V gene encodes CDR1 SGHVS and CDR2 FQNEAQ. The CDR3 totals 15 residues. CDR3 region: CASSPPGTETGELFF. CDR3 bases: TGTGCCAGCAGCCCGCCCGGGACAGAGACCGGGGAGCTGTTTTTT.

This clonotype was detected many times. The rearrangement uses TRBV2 and TRBJ2-7, with D perhaps being TRBD1 or TRBD2 (6 bases each). The CDR3 spans 17 residues. CDR1 SNHLY and CDR2 FYNNEI come from the germline V gene. Deletions cut 8 bases from V and 5 bases from J, with 28 bases between. This chain's CDR3 is CASCLVAPGAIGDEQYF. The CDR3, as DNA: TGTGCCAGCTGCCTCGTTGCCCCGGGGGCCATTGGGGACGAGCAGTACTTC.

Only a few counts were recorded for this clonotype. V gene TRBV5-6 combines with J gene TRBJ2-6; 9 bases match TRBD1. Germline-derived CDR1 and CDR2 are SGHDT and YYEEEE. Trimming cost V 3 bases and J 1 base; bases outside gene matches: 5. This CDR3 comprises 17 residues. The CDR3 is CASSYPGTGSGANVLTF. The CDR3 coding sequence is TGTGCCAGCAGCTACCCCGGGACAGGGTCTGGGGCCAACGTCCTGACTTTC.

This clonotype was seen ten or more times. V and J are TRBV7-8 and TRBJ2-6, with 9 nucleotides matching TRBD1. Germline trimming cut 3 bases from V and 1 base from J; bases unmatched to any gene: 7. The CDR3 runs to 18 residues. CDR1 is SGHVS, CDR2 FQNEAQ, per germline. As DNA, the CDR3 is TGTGCCAGCAGCTTGGGTCGGACAGGGGTGTCTGGGGCCAACGTCCTGACTTTC. Its protein product is CASSLGRTGVSGANVLTF.

This clonotype was counted between two and nine times. The chain uses TRBV9 and TRBJ2-5, with D tentatively TRBD1 or TRBD2 (6 bases each). Germline V gene data show CDR1 as SGDLS and CDR2 as YYNGEE. The CDR3 contains 14 residues. Trimming removed 0 bases at V and 5 bases at J, with 11 bases between. In DNA form, the CDR3 reads TGTGCCAGCAGCGTAGTAGGGGGGCGGGAGACCCAGTACTTC. It translates to CASSVVGGRETQYF.

The rearrangement uses TRBV18 and TRBJ2-4; TRBD1 matches 8 bases. Germline trimming cut 2 bases from V and 6 bases from J; bases unmatched to any gene: 6. CDR3 length: 15 amino acids. Germline CDR1 is KGHSH and CDR2 is LQKENI. DNA of the CDR3: TGTGCCAGCTCACCATGGACAGGGTCGGCAAACATTCAGTACTTC. Translated, it gives CASSPWTGSANIQYF.

This clonotype was counted many times. The chain employs TRBV11-2 and TRBJ2-7; D possibly corresponds to TRBD2 (6 bases). V was shortened by 5 bases and J by 2 bases, with 16 bases between the two germline ends. CDR3 length equals 15 residues. The germline V gene has CDR1 SGHAT and CDR2 FQNNGV. The CDR3, as DNA: TGTGCCAGCAGCCGACACCGGGACTTCCCCTACGAGCAGTACTTC. Its translation is CASSRHRDFPYEQYF.

For this clonotype: Relative to the germline gene, one junction end is altered; a read error may explain this. V is TRBV2 and J is TRBJ1-5; possible D gene TRBD1, 5 bases. This CDR3 region has 15 residues. Germline loops: CDR1 SNHLY, CDR2 FYNNEI. The CDR3 DNA follows: TGTGCCAGCAGTGAGGGGCTTGGCGGCAATCAGCCCCGGCATTTT. It codes for CASSEGLGGNQPRHF.

V usage is TRBV12-5 and J usage is TRBJ2-2; 9 nucleotides align to TRBD1. Germline V CDR1 and CDR2: LGHNT, FRNRAP. Germline trimming cut 0 bases from V and 5 bases from J; bases unmatched to any gene: 10. The CDR3 consists of 18 residues. The CDR3 spells CASGLVLLRGQGTGELFF. In nucleotides, the CDR3 is TGTGCTAGTGGTTTGGTACTGTTAAGGGGACAGGGTACCGGGGAGCTGTTTTTT.

The CDR3 bases are TGTGCCTGGAGTGGAGGGATCACAGATACGCAGTATTTT. Its protein is CAWSGGITDTQYF. The chain combines TRBV30 with TRBJ2-5; a possible D gene is TRBD2 (5 bases). The better agreement between TRBJ2-3 and the DNA end casts doubt on the J call. The CDR3 runs to 13 residues. The germline CDR1 and CDR2 sequences are GTSNPN and SVGIG (reference sequence).

This clonotype occurred once. This rearrangement joins TRBV5-6 to TRBJ2-7; D remains ambiguous. The CDR3 spans 14 residues. The V gene lost 1 base and the J gene lost 0 bases, with 8 bases spanning the gap. CDR1 is SGHDT and CDR2 is YYEEEE in the germline V gene. This chain's CDR3 is CASSLLASSYEQYF. The CDR3 DNA reads TGTGCCAGCAGCTTGTTGGCAAGCTCCTACGAGCAGTACTTC.

This clonotype came up many times. CDR3 loop: CASSFGREDSPLHF. The CDR3 DNA sequence: TGTGCCAGCAGTTTCGGCAGGGAAGATTCACCCCTCCACTTT. V gene TRBV28 combines with J gene TRBJ1-6, with D possibly matching TRBD1 (5 bases). CDR3 length: 14 amino acids. Trimming shortened V by 3 bases and J by 8 bases, and 11 bases separated the two germline ends. CDR1 and CDR2 from the germline V gene are MDHEN and SYDVKM.